The rows below give T cell receptor beta chains drawn from one sample of a study of blood T cell repertoires in COVID-19. The data were produced by immunoSEQ multiplex PCR, yet TCRdb's version contains in-frame clones alone and is incomplete. The sample has about 150,000 clones, approximately 91% seen once. What was sequenced was peripheral blood. These receptors were taken from a human donor in a cohort sampled during active COVID-19. The conserved cysteine and the conserved F or W are not part of the CDR3 here. Some rows mark clone size as missing; the rest say once, few, many or name a class of expanded clone.

clone size	V gene	J gene	CDR3 protein
.	TRBV6-5	TRBJ2-7	ASRPPGQGFEQY
.	TRBV29-1	TRBJ2-5	SAKDRGYGETQY
once	TRBV3-1/TRBV3-2	TRBJ2-7	ASSPSLPGQGSGEQY
.	TRBV18	TRBJ2-6	ASSPQGVSGANVLT
.	TRBV3-1/TRBV3-2	TRBJ1-1	ASSRDREGLGIAF
few	TRBV23-1	TRBJ1-5	ASSQRDIGQPQH
.	TRBV6-4	TRBJ2-1	ASSRTGTSGYNEQF
.	TRBV7-7	TRBJ1-5	ASSFRGRLGQPQH
.	TRBV7-9	TRBJ2-1	ASSLRTSGGVRKQF
few	TRBV19	TRBJ2-1	ASSMTSGRRAHNEQF
once	TRBV2	TRBJ2-5	ASRPGQGRETQY
few	TRBV5-5	TRBJ2-3	ASSRGMGPDTQY
.	TRBV10-2	TRBJ1-2	ASRNGGAVHGYT
.	TRBV27	TRBJ1-1	AGWAGWDTEAF
few	TRBV5-1	TRBJ1-4	ASSLGQANEKLF
.	TRBV5-4	TRBJ1-5	ASSSPGQPQH
.	TRBV19	TRBJ1-2	ATTTKQGGFGYT
.	TRBV6-2/TRBV6-3	TRBJ2-4	ASSYEGNIQY
.	TRBV5-1	TRBJ2-1	ASSLGQGAYNEQF
.	TRBV7-7	TRBJ2-1	ASSYGGNNEQF
.	TRBV7-9	TRBJ2-3	ASSLAARGISTDTQY
.	TRBV18	TRBJ1-5	ASSPRGTGASNQPQH
.	TRBV10-3	TRBJ2-3	ATGELDTQY
.	TRBV28	TRBJ2-3	ALGGDGTDTQY
once	TRBV2	TRBJ2-4	ASSVRGTKNIQY
.	TRBV28	TRBJ2-5	ASSFLGGGGETQY
.	TRBV2	TRBJ1-5	ASRASNQPQH
.	TRBV6-5	TRBJ2-1	ATSGASYNEQF
.	TRBV12-3/TRBV12-4	TRBJ2-1	ASRARGGNEQF
.	TRBV2	TRBJ1-5	ASDSYPQPQH
.	TRBV6-5	TRBJ2-7	ASSYKGQGGSYEQY
.	TRBV28	TRBJ2-7	ASSTPAGDRDEQY
.	TRBV28	TRBJ1-5	ASSFTTGLLLSNQPQH
few	TRBV5-1	TRBJ2-1	ASSLELGGLAGLYNEQF
.	TRBV18	TRBJ2-5	ASSPGQGQETQY
once	TRBV19	TRBJ2-3	ASSIDFWGLAGSTDTQY
.	TRBV15	TRBJ1-3	ATSPRGTGHSGNTIY
.	TRBV11-2	TRBJ1-4	ASSTEAQSEKLF
.	TRBV19	TRBJ1-1	ASSLPPGQGMTEAF